Below are 28 T cell receptor beta chains sequenced from a single sample in a study of metastatic and nonmetastatic thyroid tumors. TCRdb used MiXCR to call clones anew from the PCR reads. The data hold around 4,900 clones, with 34% observed a single time. Thyroid surgery took place with no prior treatment in any patient. Sequenced input: adjacent normal tissue. Receptors originate from a male donor with papillary thyroid cancer or a benign thyroid nodule (not recorded which). Some clones in this sample may be carry-over from other donors' samples.

This clone is medium-sized. The J gene is TRBJ2-5, the V gene TRBV9; 7 bases align to TRBD1. From germline, CDR1 is SGDLS and CDR2 YYNGEE. Unmatched junction bases numbered 3, after V lost 3 bases and J lost 1 base. This CDR3 has 14 residues. CDR3: CASSGRDSQETQYF. CDR3 bases: TGTGCCAGCAGCGGCCGGGACAGCCAAGAGACCCAGTACTTC.

This clone is labeled medium-sized. This chain links TRBV11-2 with TRBJ2-5; D possibly uses TRBD1 or TRBD2 (5 bases each). The V gene's germline CDR1 is SGHAT and CDR2 FQNNGV. V was shortened by 7 bases and J by 1 base, with 10 bases between the two germline ends. The CDR3 has 13 residues. The CDR3 nucleotides are TGTGCCAGCACCCGGGGACCCCAAGAGACCCAGTACTTC. Translating it yields CASTRGPQETQYF.

By share, this clone ranks as medium-sized (0.01 to 0.1%). The chain combines TRBV10-3 with TRBJ1-4, with D perhaps TRBD1 (5 bases). From germline, CDR1 is ENHRY and CDR2 SYGVKD. V gave up 8 bases and J gave up 8 bases, with 15 bases separating them. The CDR3 sequence is 13 residues long. The chain's CDR3 is CAISDQGTEKLFF. The CDR3 DNA follows: TGTGCCATCTCCGACCAGGGAACGGAAAAACTGTTTTTT.

Points on this clone: This CDR3 is also generated by other DNA sequences in the sample. The rearrangement joins TRBV7-6 to TRBJ2-7, with 8 bases fitting TRBD2. Trimming cost V 5 bases and J 3 bases; bases outside gene matches: 9. This CDR3 contains 15 residues. Per germline, CDR1 SGHVS and CDR2 FNYEAQ. CDR3 in DNA: TGTGCCAGCAGCCTAAGCGGGGGTGGCCTCTACGAGCAGTACTTC. This gives the protein CASSLSGGGLYEQYF.

V is TRBV2 and J is TRBJ1-6; D remains unclear. CDR3 length: 14 residues. Germline-derived CDR1 and CDR2 are SNHLY and FYNNEI. V was cut by 7 bases and J by 0 bases, with 7 bases left in between. DNA for the CDR3: TGTGCCAGCACAGGAACCTCCTATAATTCACCCCTCCACTTT. This codes for CASTGTSYNSPLHF.

By proportion, this clone is medium-sized. CDR3 residues: CASRAGGGYNEQFF. In DNA, the CDR3 is TGCGCCAGCCGGGCGGGAGGGGGATACAATGAGCAGTTCTTC. This chain uses TRBV10-2 with TRBJ2-1, with TRBD2 identical over 9 bases. The J segment lost 4 bases and the V segment lost 8 bases, leaving 6 bases of the junction unmatched. CDR1 and CDR2 from the germline V gene are WSHSY and SAAADI. This CDR3 contains 14 residues.

The gene calls are TRBV6-5 and TRBJ2-7; D may match TRBD1 or TRBD2 (5 bases each). Per the germline V gene, CDR1 is MNHEY and CDR2 is SVGAGI. The V end lost 2 bases, the J end lost 0 bases, and 11 bases lay between the germline ends. This CDR3 has 15 amino acids. The DNA for the CDR3 is TGTGCCAGCAGTTACCGGGGCCTTAGCTCCTACGAGCAGTACTTC. Protein product: CASSYRGLSSYEQYF.

This clone was observed a handful of times. The rearrangement joins TRBV6-1 to TRBJ1-6, with TRBD1 matching 7 bases. After removal of 7 bases from V and 0 bases from J, the junction contained 9 bases not matched to a gene. The germline gives CDR1 MNHNS, CDR2 SASEGT. The CDR3 length is 17 residues. The CDR3 sequence: CASTLGQTSSYNSPLHF. In DNA form, the CDR3 reads TGTGCCAGCACTTTGGGACAGACCAGCTCCTATAATTCACCCCTCCACTTT.

This clone was seen a handful of times. The chain carries TRBV6-4 and TRBJ2-7; D not certain. CDR3 length: 18 amino acids. The V end lost 6 bases, the J end lost 1 base, and 25 bases lay between the germline ends. Looked up from germline, CDR1 is MRHNA and CDR2 is SNTAGT. The CDR3: CASRIVGFGASPSYEQYF. Written as DNA, the CDR3 is TGTGCCAGCAGAATCGTTGGGTTCGGCGCATCACCTTCCTACGAGCAGTACTTC.

This clone was picked up many times. This specimen includes other DNA sequences encoding the same CDR3. The chain has TRBV18 and TRBJ1-1; 10 bases are a match to TRBD1. From germline, CDR1 is KGHSH and CDR2 LQKENI. The CDR3 has 12 residues. The V segment lost 6 bases and the J segment 7 bases; nucleotides outside the gene matches: 2. The CDR3 DNA is TGTGCCAGCTCGGGACAGGGGAGTGAAGCTTTCTTT. It encodes CASSGQGSEAFF.

Remarks on this clone: This CDR3 fails to terminate in the conserved phenylalanine or tryptophan, so it likely reflects a read error. The chain has TRBV7-8 and TRBJ2-7; no definite D call. The CDR3 contains 14 residues. Germline-derived CDR1 and CDR2 are SGHVS and FQNEAQ. V lost 0 bases and J lost 4, with 10 bases in between. The CDR3 region is CASSLAVGGYEQYL. As DNA, the CDR3 is TGTGCCAGCAGCTTAGCGGTCGGTGGTTACGAGCAGTACCTT.

The V and J genes are TRBV2 and TRBJ2-7, with D uncertain. Germline CDR1 SNHLY, CDR2 FYNNEI. Trimming left V 4 bases short and J 5 bases short, with 15 bases between. The CDR3 contains 14 residues. The CDR3 region is CASSVPPKTHEQYF. The CDR3 nucleotides are TGTGCCAGCAGTGTCCCACCAAAGACCCACGAGCAGTACTTC.

V is TRBV30 and J is TRBJ2-1, with TRBD2 identical over 9 bases. The CDR3 covers 14 residues. The trim removed 6 bases at V and 7 bases at J, leaving 10 bases unmatched. CDR1 is GTSNPN, CDR2 SVGIG, per germline (reference sequence). CDR3 coding DNA: TGTGCCTGTACGCGGGAGGGCCTAGGGAATGAGCAGTTCTTC. This encodes CACTREGLGNEQFF.

The chain employs TRBV12-3 or TRBV12-4 and TRBJ2-2, with TRBD1 as a possible D gene (5 bases). Trimming pared 7 bases from V and 2 bases from J, leaving 8 bases between. This CDR3 contains 13 residues. CDR3 in DNA: TGTGCCAGCAAAGGACAAAACACCGGGGAGCTGTTTTTT. Residues: CASKGQNTGELFF.

This chain links TRBV25-1 with TRBJ2-5; D is perhaps TRBD1 (6 bases). The CDR3 contains 15 residues. The V end was cut by 2 bases, the J end by 2 bases, with 12 bases between. CDR1 MGHDK and CDR2 SYGVNS come from the germline V gene. The CDR3 nucleotides are TGTGCCAGCAGTGAACCCACGACAGGACAAGAGACCCAGTACTTC. Its translation: CASSEPTTGQETQYF.

In this sample, this clone turned up a few times. The CDR3 loop is CASGGSNEQFF. In DNA form, the CDR3 reads TGTGCCAGCGGGGGTAGCAATGAGCAGTTCTTC. V is TRBV7-9 and J is TRBJ2-1; D may match TRBD1 or TRBD2 (5 bases each). Trimming left V 8 bases short and J 6 bases short, with 8 bases between. CDR3 length: 11 residues. The germline gives CDR1 SEHNR, CDR2 FQNEAQ (reference sequence).

The genes are TRBV5-5 and TRBJ2-3, with D possibly matching TRBD1 (5 bases). This CDR3 has 15 residues. V lost 1 base, J lost 6 bases, and 15 bases lay in between. CDR1 is SGHKS, CDR2 YYEKEE, per germline (reference sequence). The CDR3, as DNA: TGTGCCAGCAGCTTGTGGGGCACCCCAAGGGATACGCAGTATTTT. This codes for CASSLWGTPRDTQYF.

Only a few counts were recorded for this clone. The chain uses TRBV6-1 and TRBJ2-7; D uncertain. V shed 5 bases and J shed 2 bases, with 10 bases lying between them. Per germline, CDR1 MNHNS and CDR2 SASEGT. The CDR3 has 13 residues. As DNA, the CDR3 is TGTGCCAGCAGTTCCGGGTTCGCCTACGAGCAGTACTTC. Protein: CASSSGFAYEQYF.

The chain employs TRBV6-2 or TRBV6-3 and TRBJ2-5; 12 positions match TRBD1. This CDR3 comprises 14 residues. V dropped 7 bases and J dropped 4; count of bases not matched to a gene: 4. Germline CDR1 MNHEY, CDR2 SVGEGT. CDR3 nucleotides: TGTGCCAGCAAGCCGGGACAGGGGGCAGAGACCCAGTACTTC. Its translation is CASKPGQGAETQYF.

The table lists this clone with a few counts. The gene calls are TRBV28 and TRBJ1-1; 7 nucleotides agree with TRBD1. The V gene end was trimmed by 9 bases and the J gene end by 4 bases; junction bases not matched to a gene: 8. The CDR3 runs 13 residues. CDR1 is MDHEN, CDR2 SYDVKM, per germline. Written as DNA, the CDR3 is TGTGCCAGTCAGACAGGGAGGGTCACTGAAGCTTTCTTT. Protein sequence: CASQTGRVTEAFF.

The chain recombines TRBV6-5 with TRBJ2-1; 10 bases map to TRBD1. The ends lost 2 bases at V and 4 bases at J; junction bases unmatched: 2. CDR3 length: 15 residues. In germline, CDR1 is MNHEY, CDR2 SVGAGI. The CDR3 is CASSYGQGEYNEQFF. Here the CDR3 DNA reads TGTGCCAGCAGTTACGGACAGGGGGAATACAATGAGCAGTTCTTC.

Regarding this clone: At one of its ends the junction is not consistent with the germline gene, which may arise from a read error. The V call is TRBV12-3 or TRBV12-4, the J call TRBJ1-2; 10 nucleotides agree with TRBD1. The CDR3 is 16 residues long. The CDR3, as DNA: TGTGCCAGAAGTACGACAGGGGGCGCTGGATTGTATGGCTTCACCTTC. It is translated as CARSTTGGAGLYGFTF.

A few counts support this clone. The chain joins TRBV12-3 or TRBV12-4 to TRBJ1-1; no reliable D call. V lost 4 bases and J 1 base, leaving 7 bases between the germline ends. The CDR3 totals 13 residues. For the CDR3, the DNA is TGTGCCAGCAGTTCGGCAGGGAACACTGAAGCTTTCTTT. Its protein is CASSSAGNTEAFF.

This clone has just a few counts. This chain connects TRBV6-1 to TRBJ1-2, with D possibly matching TRBD1 (5 bases). The CDR3 covers 13 residues. The V end lost 5 bases, the J end lost 2 bases, and 9 bases lay between the germline ends. CDR1 and CDR2 (germline): MNHNS, SASEGT. The CDR3 coding sequence is TGTGCCAGCAGTTCGGGACCGAACTATGGCTACACCTTC. This sequence encodes CASSSGPNYGYTF.

This clone was detected ten times or more. A junction boundary mismatches the germline segment, possibly from a read error. In the same sample, other DNA sequences code for this CDR3. The chain recombines TRBV5-1 with TRBJ1-1, with 9 bases matching TRBD1. The CDR3 length is 14 residues. The germline V gene encodes CDR1 SGHRS and CDR2 YFSETQ. For the CDR3, the DNA is TGCGCCAGCAGCTGGGGGACAGGGCGCCTTGAAGCTTTCTTC. Residues: CASSWGTGRLEAFF.

The chain has TRBV4-1 and TRBJ2-3; TRBD2 matches 9 bases. CDR1 is MGHRA, CDR2 YSYEKL, per germline. This CDR3 comprises 16 residues. V trimming: 5 bases; J trimming: 2 bases; junction bases outside the gene matches: 8. CDR3 amino acids: CASSRRAGGLTDTQYF. In DNA form, the CDR3 reads TGCGCCAGCAGCAGGCGAGCGGGGGGCCTCACAGATACGCAGTATTTT.

This clone was observed a few times. This chain uses TRBV11-2 with TRBJ2-7; D call uncertain. The CDR3 loop spans 14 amino acids. V was trimmed by 0 bases and J by 5 bases, leaving 11 bases between them. Germline V gives CDR1 SGHAT, CDR2 FQNNGV. The CDR3, as DNA: TGTGCCAGCAGCTTAGATACCCCAGGCGACGAGCAGTACTTC. Its translation: CASSLDTPGDEQYF.

Only a few counts were recorded for this clone. The CDR3 loop reads CASIPTAGGSYEQYF. The CDR3 DNA follows: TGTGCCAGCATTCCGACGGCGGGAGGGTCCTACGAGCAGTACTTC. This chain links TRBV6-1 with TRBJ2-7, with 9 positions matching TRBD2. CDR3 length: 15 amino acids. The germline V gene has CDR1 MNHNS and CDR2 SASEGT. Losses at the gene ends were 7 bases for V and 1 base for J; bases not matched to a gene: 8.